A selection of T cell receptor beta chains follows, all from one sample in a study of post-analysis software for immune sequencing data. TCRdb ran MiXCR on the PCR reads and lists one entry per CDR3 protein. This sample has approximately 150,000 distinct CDR3 sequences, with 30% found just once. Sequenced input: blood. The receptors come from a girl aged 10 to 17 with multiple sclerosis. Each CDR3 is given with its conserved first and last residue. Each record gives: clone size, V gene, J gene, D gene, CDR3 protein, CDR3 DNA. A D gene is named only where the DNA matches it firmly. The size field is filled for only some rows; it gives once, few, many or a size class.

>.|TRBV5-6|TRBJ1-1|.
CASSYLNEAFF
TGTGCCAGCAGCTACCTGAATGAAGCTTTCTTT
>few|TRBV25-1|TRBJ2-1|TRBD2
CASSGTSGRSLLYNEQFF
TGTGCCAGCAGTGGAACTAGCGGGAGAAGTCTCCTGTACAATGAGCAGTTCTTC
>.|TRBV20-1|TRBJ2-3|.
CSAMGGRSTDTQYF
TGCAGTGCTATGGGGGGCCGAAGCACAGATACGCAGTATTTT
>many|TRBV12-3/TRBV12-4|TRBJ2-7|.
CASSLLDRYEQYF
TGTGCCAGCAGTTTACTGGACCGTTACGAGCAGTACTTC
>many|TRBV7-9|TRBJ2-7|.
CASRGDAPEQYF
TGTGCCAGCAGAGGGGACGCTCCCGAGCAGTACTTC
>.|TRBV12-3/TRBV12-4|TRBJ1-5|.
CASSLREKPQHF
TGTGCCAGCAGTCTGAGGGAAAAGCCCCAGCATTTT
>few|TRBV27|TRBJ2-7|.
CASSLLGIFASYEQYF
TGTGCCAGCAGTTTACTAGGGATTTTTGCTTCCTACGAGCAGTACTTC
>.|TRBV5-1|TRBJ1-2|.
CASSNGGEGSGYTF
TGCGCCAGCAGCAATGGAGGAGAAGGGTCGGGCTACACCTTC
>.|TRBV4-2|TRBJ2-6|TRBD1
CASSSRTGESPGANVLTF
TGTGCCAGCAGTTCCAGGACAGGGGAAAGCCCTGGGGCCAACGTCCTGACTTTC
>.|TRBV24-1|TRBJ2-2|.
CATSDPGSGPLAGELFF
TGTGCCACCAGTGATCCGGGCTCAGGGCCTTTAGCCGGGGAGCTGTTTTTT
>few|TRBV12-5|TRBJ1-1|.
CASGRGSGSLAFF
TGTGCTAGTGGTCGAGGGAGCGGATCACTCGCTTTCTTT
>.|TRBV5-1|TRBJ2-5|TRBD2
CASSLGLARRETQYF
TGCGCCAGCAGCCTCGGACTAGCCCGCCGGGAGACCCAGTACTTC
>.|TRBV11-2|TRBJ2-7|TRBD1
CASSLTPYMGQDEQYF
TGTGCCAGCAGCTTGACCCCTTACATGGGACAGGACGAGCAGTACTTC
>.|TRBV6-5|TRBJ1-1|.
CASSYRSGVGMNTKAFF
TGTGCCAGCAGTTACAGATCAGGGGTCGGTATGAACACTAAAGCTTTCTTT
>many|TRBV18|TRBJ2-7|.
CASSLRSGASYEQYF
TGTGCCAGCTCACTAAGGTCGGGGGCCTCCTACGAGCAGTACTTC
>.|TRBV18|TRBJ2-3|TRBD2
CAGSPQGAGNTDTQYF
TGTGCCGGCTCACCCCAAGGAGCGGGAAACACAGATACGCAGTATTTT
>.|TRBV6-4|TRBJ2-1|TRBD2
CASSPSGGASNEQFF
TGTGCCAGCAGTCCCAGCGGGGGGGCCTCAAATGAGCAGTTCTTC
>few|TRBV7-2|TRBJ2-1|.
CASSDRTVSSYNEQFF
TGTGCCAGCAGCGATAGGACAGTTAGCTCCTACAATGAGCAGTTCTTC
>many|TRBV5-1|TRBJ1-2|TRBD1
CASSAGQGALRGYTF
TGCGCCAGCAGCGCAGGACAGGGGGCTTTGCGTGGCTACACCTTC
>.|TRBV29-1|TRBJ2-5|.
CSAAYGTEQETQYF
TGCAGCGCCGCGTATGGGACTGAACAAGAGACCCAGTACTTC
>once|TRBV13|TRBJ1-3|.
CASRKGGNTIYF
TGTGCCAGCAGGAAAGGTGGAAACACCATATATTTT
>many|TRBV29-1|TRBJ1-2|.
CSVGRGWDLANYGYTF
TGCAGCGTTGGTCGCGGCTGGGATCTGGCAAACTATGGCTACACCTTC
>few|TRBV12-5|TRBJ1-5|.
CASGLVIGQGPQPQHF
TGTGCTAGTGGTTTGGTAATAGGGCAGGGACCTCAGCCCCAGCATTTT
>.|TRBV7-9|TRBJ1-6|.
CASSSEGGQNNSPLHF
TGTGCCAGCAGCTCAGAGGGAGGACAGAATAATTCACCCCTCCACTTT
>.|TRBV12-3/TRBV12-4|TRBJ2-3|.
CASGQPTADTEYF
TGTGCCAGCGGACAGCCGACAGCAGATACGGAGTATTTT
>many|TRBV20-1|TRBJ2-3|.
CSARDLQGPGDTQYF
TGCAGTGCTAGAGATTTGCAGGGGCCGGGAGATACGCAGTATTTT
>many|TRBV9|TRBJ2-1|.
CASSGNRAFPEWQFF
TGTGCCAGCAGCGGAAATCGGGCATTCCCGGAATGGCAGTTCTTC
>few|TRBV24-1|TRBJ1-5|.
CATGAGGQPQHF
TGTGCCACCGGCGCGGGGGGTCAGCCCCAGCATTTT
>many|TRBV15|TRBJ2-5|.
CATSSTDRTVQETQYF
TGTGCCACCAGCAGTACCGATCGGACAGTCCAAGAGACCCAGTACTTC
>.|TRBV20-1|TRBJ1-2|.
CSASTGNGYTF
TGCAGTGCTTCGACAGGAAATGGCTACACCTTC
>many|TRBV27|TRBJ2-7|.
CASSLRGQFHEQYF
TGTGCCAGCAGTTTGCGGGGACAGTTCCACGAGCAGTACTTC
>many|TRBV5-6|TRBJ1-2|.
CATHREDYGYTF
TGTGCCACCCACAGGGAGGACTATGGCTACACCTTC
>.|TRBV18|TRBJ2-1|TRBD1
CASSDTGGQQFF
TGTGCCAGCTCCGACACAGGGGGCCAGCAGTTCTTC
>.|TRBV29-1|TRBJ2-3|.
CSVDSGTDTQYF
TGCAGCGTTGACAGCGGCACAGATACGCAGTATTTT
>.|TRBV20-1|TRBJ2-5|.
CSATKRETQYF
TGCAGTGCTACTAAGAGGGAGACCCAGTACTTC
>many|TRBV7-9|TRBJ2-1|TRBD2
CASSYSGTSNEQFF
TGTGCCAGCAGCTATTCCGGGACTAGCAATGAGCAGTTCTTC
>few|TRBV27|TRBJ2-1|TRBD2
CASSQGGTSGSGGYNEQFF
TGTGCCAGCAGCCAGGGGGGGACTAGCGGGAGTGGAGGGTACAATGAGCAGTTCTTC
>.|TRBV4-1|TRBJ2-5|TRBD2
CARDQERREGQETPYF
TGCGCAAGAGACCAAGAAAGGCGGGAGGGTCAAGAGACCCCGTACTTC
>few|TRBV12-3/TRBV12-4|TRBJ1-3|.
CASSFWGQGNTIYF
TGTGCCAGCAGTTTCTGGGGGCAAGGAAACACCATATATTTT
>.|TRBV24-1|TRBJ2-1|TRBD2
CATSGIRGRALSYNEQFF
TGTGCCACCAGTGGAATACGCGGGAGGGCCTTGTCCTACAATGAGCAGTTCTTC
>.|TRBV11-3|TRBJ2-2|.
CASSSGTWEPNTGERFF
TGTGCCAGCAGCTCCGGGACTTGGGAGCCGAACACCGGGGAGCGGTTTTTT
>.|TRBV3-1|TRBJ2-1|TRBD2
CASSPARLAGSYNEQFF
TGTGCCAGCAGCCCCGCCCGTCTAGCGGGAAGTTACAATGAGCAGTTCTTC
>few|TRBV27|TRBJ2-1|TRBD2
CASSLSGTSGMNEQFF
TGTGCCAGCAGTTTATCCGGGACTAGCGGGATGAATGAGCAGTTCTTC
>.|TRBV4-2|TRBJ2-7|TRBD2
CASSQDLQGGYEQYF
TGTGCCAGCAGCCAAGATTTGCAGGGAGGGTACGAGCAGTACTTC
>many|TRBV6-2/TRBV6-3|TRBJ1-3|TRBD1
CASGQKAGTAGNTIYF
TGTGCCAGCGGACAAAAAGCCGGGACAGCGGGAAACACCATATATTTT
>once|TRBV5-1|TRBJ1-1|.
CASSLTGVEAFF
TGCGCCAGCAGCTTGACGGGGGTTGAAGCTTTCTTT
>.|TRBV5-1|TRBJ2-7|.
CASSFGLGGQFYEQYF
TGCGCCAGCAGCTTTGGTCTGGGTGGGCAGTTCTACGAGCAGTACTTC
>many|TRBV5-1|TRBJ2-7|.
CASSLPGGEYEQYF
TGCGCCAGCAGCTTGCCGGGCGGAGAATACGAGCAGTACTTC
>.|TRBV4-1|TRBJ2-5|.
CASMGSYEQYF
TGCGCCAGCATGGGGAGCTATGAGCAGTACTTC
>.|TRBV19|TRBJ2-1|.
CASSLRPPNNEQFF
TGTGCCAGTAGTTTACGCCCCCCCAACAATGAGCAGTTCTTC
>many|TRBV4-2|TRBJ2-5|TRBD2
CASSQVGGLAKGETQYF
TGTGCCAGCAGCCAAGTAGGGGGACTAGCGAAGGGGGAGACCCAGTACTTC
>.|TRBV6-5|TRBJ2-5|TRBD2
CASSPKGVAGVKTQYF
TGTGCCAGCAGCCCCAAGGGGGTAGCGGGAGTGAAGACCCAGTACTTC
>many|TRBV28|TRBJ2-5|TRBD2
CASSTGGAQETQYF
TGTGCCAGCAGCACGGGGGGGGCCCAAGAGACCCAGTACTTC
>.|TRBV12-3/TRBV12-4|TRBJ2-3|TRBD2
CASSFLDSRLAGVGADAQYF
TGTGCCAGCAGTTTCCTCGACTCGAGACTAGCGGGAGTGGGCGCAGATGCGCAGTATTTT
>many|TRBV11-2|TRBJ1-2|TRBD1
CASSLGTGGETNYGYTF
TGTGCCAGCAGCTTAGGAACAGGGGGTGAGACTAACTATGGCTACACCTTC
>.|TRBV6-5|TRBJ2-4|.
CASSWGRQNIQYF
TGTGCCAGCAGTTGGGGGCGACAAAACATTCAGTACTTC
>few|TRBV20-1|TRBJ1-2|.
CSAYGEIQGLYGYTF
TGCAGTGCTTACGGAGAGATCCAGGGTCTCTATGGCTACACCTTC
>.|TRBV20-1|TRBJ2-7|TRBD1
CSARTGVYEQYF
TGCAGTGCCAGGACAGGGGTCTACGAGCAGTACTTC